This TCR beta chain appears in the sequencing data of a study of CD8 T cells in Susac syndrome. A quantity of about 0.45 to 1 ug RNA underwent reverse transcription using random hexamers. It was immunoSEQ multiplex PCR that amplified TCR beta CDR3 across 54 Vbeta and 13 Jbeta. One entry per CDR3 protein, called by TCRdb with MiXCR from the immunoSEQ multiplex PCR reads. This table has 180,000 or so distinct CDR3 sequences, about 95% appearing once. The CDR3 is 16 amino acids. CDR1 is LNHNV and CDR2 is YYDKDF in the germline V gene (reference sequence). In the case of this clonotype: Mismatch with germline at one junction end may stem from a read error.

The V and J genes are TRBV15 and TRBJ1-5; 8 bases are shared with TRBD1. The sample consisted of CD4+ T cells from PBMCs. The TCR sequence derives from a human donor in good health. The CDR3 bases are TGTGCCACCAGCAGAGATTTGGGGACAGGCAACCAGCCCCAGCATTTT. Protein product: CATSRDLGTGNQPQHF.